The T cell receptor (beta chain) described here comes from a study of blood T cell repertoires in COVID-19. Overall study context: Acute-phase and convalescent COVID-19 samples originated in the United States, Italy and Spain. T cells, B-cell-depleted T cells, or PBMCs provided the cDNA or gDNA that served as material.

This CDR3 comprises 15 residues. V trimming: 6 bases; J trimming: 7 bases; junction bases outside the gene matches: 11. Germline V gene sequence: CDR1 PRHDT, CDR2 FYEKMQ (reference sequence). Original analysis: Quantification of nucleated cells was approximated via reference gene primer amplification. TCRdb's copy holds only in-frame clones and misses some; the assay was immunoSEQ multiplex PCR. The V and J calls and clone size come from that table; D and trimming were worked out from the DNA. The table lists about 160,000 clones, around 84% of them singletons. The sample taken for sequencing was peripheral blood. The rearrangement uses TRBV13 and TRBJ1-1, with 10 bases aligning to TRBD1. The sequence was collected from a man aged 45-60 years with active or convalescent COVID-19. The CDR3 here is CASRPRGQGQNEAFF. The CDR3 nucleotides read TGTGCCAGCAGGCCCCGGGGACAGGGGCAGAATGAAGCTTTCTTT.